The next 19 T cell receptor beta chains were all read from a single sample in a study of T cell responses to AZD1222 COVID-19 vaccine. Assay: immunoSEQ multiplex PCR; the TCRdb copy retains only in-frame clones and omits some. The sample lists some 150,000 clones, less than 95% occurring once. Sequencing was performed on peripheral blood, taken on day 0 of AZD1222 vaccination. The receptors derive from an adult in good health.

The V gene is TRBV19, the J gene TRBJ1-5, with no clear D. Germline CDR1 reads LNHDA; CDR2 reads SQIVND (reference sequence). V shed 5 bases and J shed 5 bases, with 16 bases lying between them. This CDR3 has 15 amino acids. CDR3 in DNA: TGTGCCAGTAGTCACCCGAAGGTAGTCTATCAGCCCCAGCATTTT. Protein sequence: CASSHPKVVYQPQHF.

The chain has TRBV29-1 and TRBJ2-7; tentatively, D is TRBD1 (5 bases). The germline V and J ends were trimmed by 4 bases and 1 base, with 17 bases remaining between them. The CDR3 is made up of 15 amino acids. Germline V gives CDR1 SQVTM, CDR2 ANQGSEA. The CDR3 sequence: CSVGRYRSTSYEQYF. CDR3 nucleotides: TGCAGCGTTGGTCGGTACAGGTCAACTTCCTACGAGCAGTACTTC.

The CDR3 here is CASSLAGNDNQPQHF. The CDR3 coding sequence is TGTGCCAGCAGCTTGGCCGGGAATGACAATCAGCCCCAGCATTTT. The V and J genes are TRBV7-2 and TRBJ1-5; the D is unclear. CDR1 and CDR2 (germline): SGHTA, FQGNSA. CDR3 length equals 15 residues. V gave up 3 bases and J gave up 3 bases, with 12 bases separating them. Full variable domain (rest looked up from reference TRBV7-2 and TRBJ1-5): GAGVSQSPSNKVTEKGKDVELRCDPISGHTALYWYRQSLGQGLEFLIYFQGNSAPDKSGLPSDRFSAERTGGSVSTLTIQRTQQEDSAVYLCASSLAGNDNQPQHFGDGTRLSIL.

CDR3 sequence: CASSLGPSGYNEQFF. The DNA of the CDR3 is TGTGCCAGCAGCTTGGGCCCTAGCGGATACAATGAGCAGTTCTTC. The chain joins TRBV11-2 to TRBJ2-1, with 7 bases lining up with TRBD2. The CDR3 totals 15 residues. Germline V gene sequence: CDR1 SGHAT, CDR2 FQNNGV. V shed 3 bases, J shed 4 bases, and the junction held 6 bases outside the gene matches. The complete variable domain, with remaining parts taken from reference TRBV11-2 and TRBJ2-1, reads EAGVAQSPRYKIIEKRQSVAFWCNPISGHATLYWYQQILGQGPKLLIQFQNNGVVDDSQLPKDRFSAERLKGVDSTLKIQPAKLEDSAVYLCASSLGPSGYNEQFFGPGTRLTVL.

The CDR3 here is CASKTAGSPQHF. CDR3 nucleotides: TGTGCCAGCAAAACTGCCGGTTCACCCCAGCATTTT. The chain joins TRBV27 to TRBJ1-5; unclear D gene. This CDR3 region has 12 residues. V was clipped by 7 bases and J by 10 bases, with 14 bases between them. Germline-derived CDR1 and CDR2 are MNHEY and SMNVEV (reference sequence).

The chain links TRBV7-2 to TRBJ1-5; the D is unclear. The V end was cut by 3 bases, the J end by 0 bases, with 6 bases between. The CDR3 has 14 residues. CDR1 is SGHTA, CDR2 FQGNSA, per germline. The CDR3, as DNA: TGTGCCAGCAGCTTGGAACTTAGCAATCAGCCCCAGCATTTT. Encoded protein: CASSLELSNQPQHF. Combining the CDR3 with reference TRBV7-2 and TRBJ1-5 gives the whole variable domain GAGVSQSPSNKVTEKGKDVELRCDPISGHTALYWYRQSLGQGLEFLIYFQGNSAPDKSGLPSDRFSAERTGGSVSTLTIQRTQQEDSAVYLCASSLELSNQPQHFGDGTRLSIL.

The chain recombines TRBV6-1 with TRBJ2-5; no firm D call. The germline V and J ends were trimmed by 2 bases and 2 bases, with 6 bases remaining between them. The CDR3 is 13 amino acids. The V gene's germline CDR1 is MNHNS and CDR2 SASEGT. For the CDR3, the DNA is TGTGCCAGCAGTGAAACGGGTCAAGAGACCCAGTACTTC. This encodes CASSETGQETQYF.

The chain carries TRBV3-1 (or the pseudogene TRBV3-2) and TRBJ2-3; D is undetermined. The CDR3 extends over 14 amino acids. V lost 2 bases to trimming and J lost 2 bases, with 8 bases between them. Germline V gives CDR1 LGHDT, CDR2 YNNKEL (reference sequence). CDR3 coding DNA: TGTGCCAGCAGCCAAAGCGCTTTCACAGATACGCAGTATTTT. Its translation: CASSQSAFTDTQYF.

The chain carries TRBV19 and TRBJ1-1; 10 positions agree with TRBD1. Trimming removed 1 base from V and 10 bases from J; junction bases left unmatched: 6. Germline V gene sequence: CDR1 LNHDA, CDR2 SQIVND (reference sequence). The CDR3 loop spans 14 amino acids. This chain's CDR3 is CASSIGGTGVGAFF. The DNA of the CDR3 is TGTGCCAGTAGTATAGGAGGGACAGGGGTGGGAGCTTTCTTT.

The chain employs TRBV5-4 and TRBJ2-5; 8 nucleotides agree with TRBD2. The CDR3 runs 15 residues. V dropped 0 bases and J dropped 4; count of bases not matched to a gene: 5. CDR1 SGHNT and CDR2 YYREEE come from the germline V gene (reference sequence). CDR3 DNA: TGTGCCAGCAGCTTGGGTGGCGGGAGGCTAGAGACCCAGTACTTC. Its protein is CASSLGGGRLETQYF.

Notes on this clone: One end of the junction is discordant with germline, which a read error may explain. V usage is TRBV19 and J usage is TRBJ1-5; D ambiguous. Germline CDR1 LNHDA, CDR2 SQIVND (reference sequence). The CDR3 has 12 amino acids. The CDR3 coding sequence is TGTGCCAGTAGTATAGATCTTCAGACCCAGCATTTT. The encoded protein is CASSIDLQTQHF.

This chain connects TRBV18 to TRBJ2-1; D not certain. Trimming took 6 bases from V and 8 from J, leaving 8 bases between them. This CDR3 region has 11 residues. Germline values: CDR1 KGHSH, CDR2 LQKENI. The CDR3 nucleotides read TGTGCCAGCTCCGGATCGGATGAGCAGTTCTTC. Translation: CASSGSDEQFF.

The chain couples TRBV19 to TRBJ2-3, with TRBD2 matching over 7 bases. This CDR3 spans 13 amino acids. The V gene end was trimmed by 4 bases and the J gene end by 4 bases; junction bases not matched to a gene: 2. Germline CDR1 reads LNHDA; CDR2 reads SQIVND (reference sequence). The CDR3 region has the DNA TGTGCCAGTAGTAGCGGGAGCGCAGATACGCAGTATTTT. Translated: CASSSGSADTQYF.

This clone was observed once. J is TRBJ1-2 and V is TRBV3-1 (or the pseudogene TRBV3-2); D remains ambiguous. Germline V gene data show CDR1 as LGHDT and CDR2 as YNNKEL (reference sequence). V was pared by 0 bases and J by 0 bases, with 5 bases between. The CDR3 runs 14 residues. CDR3 sequence: CASSQDTANYGYTF. In nucleotides, the CDR3 is TGTGCCAGCAGCCAAGATACAGCTAACTATGGCTACACCTTC.

V gene TRBV9 combines with J gene TRBJ2-1; a possible D gene is TRBD2 (6 bases). The germline V and J ends were trimmed by 4 bases and 9 bases, with 20 bases remaining between them. The CDR3 runs 15 residues. CDR1 is SGDLS, CDR2 YYNGEE, per germline. The CDR3 DNA follows: TGTGCCAGCAGCCCGGAGGGTTTTGGGGGTGGTGAGCAGTTCTTC. Encoded protein: CASSPEGFGGGEQFF.

This chain uses TRBV5-1 with TRBJ2-7, with unresolved D. The CDR3 loop spans 14 amino acids. V shed 0 bases and J shed 2 bases, with 9 bases lying between them. Per germline, CDR1 SGHRS and CDR2 YFSETQ. CDR3 in amino acids: CASSLGATTYEQYF. The CDR3 coding sequence is TGCGCCAGCAGCTTGGGCGCCACCACCTACGAGCAGTACTTC. Using reference TRBV5-1 and TRBJ2-7 for the parts outside the CDR3, the full variable domain is KAGVTQTPRYLIKTRGQQVTLSCSPISGHRSVSWYQQTPGQGLQFLFEYFSETQRNKGNFPGRFSGRQFSNSRSEMNVSTLELGDSALYLCASSLGATTYEQYFGPGTRLTVT.

The chain is built from TRBV5-1 and TRBJ1-1; D not certain. CDR1 and CDR2 (germline): SGHRS, YFSETQ. The CDR3 is 13 residues long. The ends were cut back, 0 bases at V and 6 bases at J, with 9 bases in the middle. The CDR3 coding sequence is TGCGCCAGCAGCTTGGGGGAATCCGCTGAAGCTTTCTTT. Protein sequence: CASSLGESAEAFF.

This chain connects TRBV19 to TRBJ1-3; TRBD1 might be the D (6 bases). Trimming left V 1 base short and J 4 bases short, with 17 bases between. Germline V gene sequence: CDR1 LNHDA, CDR2 SQIVND (reference sequence). There are 17 residues in the CDR3. Here the CDR3 DNA reads TGTGCCAGTAGTATAGCCCTTTCAGGGGCGGGAGGAAACACCATATATTTT. It encodes CASSIALSGAGGNTIYF.

The chain couples TRBV27 to TRBJ2-2; unclear D gene. This CDR3 is built from 12 residues. Germline CDR1 reads MNHEY; CDR2 reads SMNVEV (reference sequence). The germline V and J ends were trimmed by 4 bases and 7 bases, with 7 bases remaining between them. In DNA form, the CDR3 reads TGTGCCAGCAGTTACCCCCGCGGGGAGCTGTTTTTT. Translating gives CASSYPRGELFF.